A single sample gave rise to the 29 T cell receptor beta chains below, sequenced in a study of graft-versus-host responses after intestinal transplantation. Some clones are missing from TCRdb's copy, which holds only in-frame ones; the method was immunoSEQ multiplex PCR. The sample yields around 26,000 clones, roughly 94% seen once. The sample in question was PBMCs, obtained 156 days after intestinal transplant. Receptors were obtained from a human patient who received an intestinal transplant, so some T cells may come from the graft donor.

The chain joins TRBV19 to TRBJ1-2, with 9 bases fitting TRBD1. In germline, CDR1 is LNHDA, CDR2 SQIVND (reference sequence). The CDR3 contains 17 residues. The ends lost 5 bases at V and 8 bases at J; junction bases unmatched: 18. As DNA, the CDR3 is TGTGCCAGTAGTCTACGCCGGGACAGGGCCTTTCGTGGCGGCTACACCTTC. It is translated as CASSLRRDRAFRGGYTF.

This chain uses TRBV6-1 with TRBJ1-4, with D unresolved. CDR1 is MNHNS, CDR2 SASEGT, per germline. The CDR3 loop spans 13 amino acids. V was cut by 2 bases and J by 4 bases, with 5 bases left in between. Here the CDR3 reads CASSETRNEKLFF. DNA for the CDR3: TGTGCCAGCAGTGAAACACGTAATGAAAAACTGTTTTTT.

The rearrangement uses TRBV7-8 and TRBJ2-7; D might be TRBD2 (5 bases). Germline V lookup: CDR1 SGHVS, CDR2 FQNEAQ. The ends were cut back, 2 bases at V and 7 bases at J, with 6 bases in the middle. The CDR3 extends over 11 amino acids. CDR3 amino acids: CASSLLAEQYF. The CDR3 coding sequence is TGTGCCAGCAGCTTATTAGCGGAGCAGTACTTC.

The J gene is TRBJ2-3, the V gene TRBV6-1; D tentatively fits TRBD1 or TRBD2 (5 bases each). This CDR3 spans 14 amino acids. In germline, CDR1 is MNHNS, CDR2 SASEGT. V was cut by 0 bases and J by 4 bases, with 8 bases left in between. The CDR3 is CASSEAGVADTQYF. The CDR3 DNA reads TGTGCCAGCAGTGAAGCGGGGGTTGCAGATACGCAGTATTTT.

The rearrangement links TRBV13 to TRBJ1-6; D not certain. Trimming cost V 4 bases and J 7 bases, with 11 bases left between them. The CDR3 runs 14 residues. CDR1 PRHDT and CDR2 FYEKMQ come from the germline V gene (reference sequence). CDR3 in DNA: TGTGCCAGCAGCTCAGAGGGAGGAAATTCACCCCTCCACTTT. As protein: CASSSEGGNSPLHF.

The genes are TRBV4-2 and TRBJ2-7; TRBD2 aligns across 8 bases. Unmatched junction bases numbered 10, after V lost 1 base and J lost 2 bases. Germline V gene data show CDR1 as LGHNA and CDR2 as YNFKEQ. This CDR3 spans 17 amino acids. CDR3 sequence (DNA): TGTGCCAGCAGCCAAGGTGGTCCGGGGGGGGTTCCCTACGAGCAGTACTTC. Amino acid sequence: CASSQGGPGGVPYEQYF.

The chain employs TRBV9 and TRBJ1-1; TRBD1 is a possible D gene (5 bases). In germline, CDR1 is SGDLS, CDR2 YYNGEE. V was shortened by 0 bases and J by 1 base, with 7 bases between the two germline ends. This CDR3 contains 14 residues. CDR3 sequence reads: CASSVAGSNTEAFF. CDR3 bases: TGTGCCAGCAGCGTAGCAGGGTCGAACACTGAAGCTTTCTTT.

The chain joins TRBV28 to TRBJ2-4; tentatively, D is TRBD1 (5 bases). Trimming took off 6 bases at V and 3 bases at J, with 18 bases between the two ends. Germline lookup yields CDR1 MDHEN and CDR2 SYDVKM. This CDR3 comprises 16 residues. CDR3 DNA: TGTGCCAGCAGCCCTCTCAGGGAAGGGGACAAAAACATTCAGTACTTC. It is translated as CASSPLREGDKNIQYF.

This chain connects TRBV19 to TRBJ2-5; 9 bases map to TRBD1. Germline-derived CDR1 and CDR2 are LNHDA and SQIVND (reference sequence). This CDR3 is 15 amino acids long. V gave up 7 bases and J gave up 3 bases; unmatched junction bases: 9. CDR3 sequence reads: CASTAWGQGKETQYF. CDR3 DNA: TGTGCCAGTACCGCATGGGGACAGGGTAAAGAGACCCAGTACTTC.

V is TRBV7-9 and J is TRBJ2-1, with D perhaps TRBD1 (6 bases). The V gene lost 1 base and the J gene lost 7 bases, with 11 bases spanning the gap. CDR1 is SEHNR, CDR2 FQNEAQ, per germline (reference sequence). The CDR3 has 14 residues. The DNA for the CDR3 is TGTGCCAGCAGCTTAGTGGGCAGGGGAAATGAGCAGTTCTTC. Amino acids: CASSLVGRGNEQFF.

The chain couples TRBV5-6 to TRBJ2-7; 12 nucleotides line up with TRBD2. Germline V gives CDR1 SGHDT, CDR2 YYEEEE. V dropped 0 bases and J dropped 5; count of bases not matched to a gene: 12. The CDR3 runs 18 residues. CDR3 residues: CASSLGATSGSLGHEQYF. In DNA, the CDR3 is TGTGCCAGCAGCTTGGGAGCGACTAGCGGGAGCCTTGGCCACGAGCAGTACTTC.

The CDR3 coding sequence is TGTGCCAGCAGTGACCGGGACAACTCCTACGAGCAGTACTTC. This translates into CASSDRDNSYEQYF. V and J are TRBV2 and TRBJ2-7; a weak D match, TRBD1 (6 bases). Germline loops: CDR1 SNHLY, CDR2 FYNNEI. This CDR3 has 14 residues. V was cut by 3 bases and J by 0 bases, with 9 bases left in between.

The chain links TRBV6-5 to TRBJ2-7; 11 nucleotides agree with TRBD2. The germline V gene has CDR1 MNHEY and CDR2 SVGAGI. V lost 4 bases to trimming and J lost 1 base; unmatched junction nucleotides: 6. The CDR3 is made up of 16 amino acids. CDR3 amino acids: CASSFSGTSGSYEQYF. CDR3 DNA: TGTGCCAGCAGTTTTTCCGGGACTAGCGGTTCCTACGAGCAGTACTTC.

This clone has a handful of counts. V is TRBV27 and J is TRBJ2-7, with D perhaps TRBD2 (6 bases). V was clipped by 2 bases and J by 3 bases, with 17 bases between them. CDR3 length: 16 amino acids. Germline V CDR1 and CDR2: MNHEY, SMNVEV (reference sequence). CDR3 sequence reads: CASSLMGGVRSYEQYF. CDR3 nucleotide sequence: TGTGCCAGCAGTTTAATGGGCGGGGTGCGAAGCTACGAGCAGTACTTC.

The V and J genes are TRBV7-9 and TRBJ1-1, with a weak D call TRBD1 (5 bases). Looked up from germline, CDR1 is SEHNR and CDR2 is FQNEAQ (reference sequence). This CDR3 is built from 15 residues. Trimming shortened V by 5 bases and J by 4 bases, and 17 bases separated the two germline ends. This CDR3 reads CASSPPGGPLTEAFF. DNA for the CDR3: TGTGCCAGCAGCCCCCCGGGGGGTCCCCTCACTGAAGCTTTCTTT.

The chain recombines TRBV28 with TRBJ2-1; 10 positions agree with TRBD1. The CDR3 is made up of 15 amino acids. Losses at the gene ends were 6 bases for V and 3 bases for J; bases not matched to a gene: 5. Looked up from germline, CDR1 is MDHEN and CDR2 is SYDVKM. The CDR3 nucleotides read TGTGCCAGCAGCCCGGACAGGGGGTTCTACAATGAGCAGTTCTTC. Translation gives CASSPDRGFYNEQFF. Complete variable domain (other parts from reference TRBV28 and TRBJ2-1): DVKVTQSSRYLVKRTGEKVFLECVQDMDHENMFWYRQDPGLGLRLIYFSYDVKMKEKGDIPEGYSVSREKKERFSLILESASTNQTSMYLCASSPDRGFYNEQFFGPGTRLTVL.

The V and J genes are TRBV5-5 and TRBJ2-2; perhaps TRBD2 as D (5 bases). From germline, CDR1 is SGHKS and CDR2 YYEKEE (reference sequence). V was pared by 2 bases and J by 3 bases, with 11 bases between. The length of the CDR3 is 15 residues. CDR3 in DNA: TGTGCCAGCAGCTTTGGCCTTAGCGACACCGGGGAGCTGTTTTTT. Its protein is CASSFGLSDTGELFF.

V is TRBV11-2 and J is TRBJ2-1, with 16 bases fitting TRBD2. The V segment lost 4 bases and the J segment 7 bases; nucleotides outside the gene matches: 4. This CDR3 region has 16 residues. Germline V CDR1 and CDR2: SGHAT, FQNNGV. Here the CDR3 DNA reads TGTGCCAGCAGCTCCGGGACTAGCGGGAGGGAGAATGAGCAGTTCTTC. This gives the protein CASSSGTSGRENEQFF.

V gene TRBV29-1 combines with J gene TRBJ2-3; D remains ambiguous. Trimming took off 4 bases at V and 7 bases at J, with 6 bases between the two ends. CDR3 length equals 10 residues. In germline, CDR1 is SQVTM, CDR2 ANQGSEA. DNA for the CDR3: TGCAGCGTTGGTGAGAATACGCAGTATTTT. It codes for CSVGENTQYF.

The chain couples TRBV19 to TRBJ1-6; weak D call: TRBD1 (6 bases). This CDR3 region has 15 residues. Germline V gives CDR1 LNHDA, CDR2 SQIVND (reference sequence). The ends were cut back, 3 bases at V and 5 bases at J, with 11 bases in the middle. CDR3 protein: CASSITGFDNSPLHF. CDR3 sequence (DNA): TGTGCCAGTAGTATCACAGGGTTCGATAATTCACCCCTCCACTTT.

This chain links TRBV5-1 with TRBJ1-6; a weak D match, TRBD1 (5 bases). The V and J ends lost 2 bases and 10 bases respectively, with 19 bases between them. Germline loops: CDR1 SGHRS, CDR2 YFSETQ. CDR3 length: 16 residues. CDR3 region: CASSLNTGVEGSPLHF. CDR3 in DNA: TGCGCCAGCAGCTTAAACACAGGAGTTGAGGGATCACCCCTCCACTTT.

The chain employs TRBV6-1 and TRBJ2-1; TRBD2 agrees at 10 bases. Trimming removed 6 bases from V and 4 bases from J; junction bases left unmatched: 6. This CDR3 spans 15 amino acids. Germline V CDR1 and CDR2: MNHNS, SASEGT. DNA for the CDR3: TGTGCCAGCAGCGGTACTAGCGGGGATTACAATGAGCAGTTCTTC. This gives the protein CASSGTSGDYNEQFF.

The V call is TRBV19, the J call TRBJ2-4; D is unresolved. The CDR3 has 10 amino acids. Trimming pared 9 bases from V and 8 bases from J, leaving 8 bases between. CDR1 and CDR2 from the germline V gene are LNHDA and SQIVND (reference sequence). The CDR3 DNA is TGTGCCAGCGGTGGGGACATTCAGTACTTC. Translation gives CASGGDIQYF. The full variable domain, in which reference TRBV19 and TRBJ2-4 provide the parts outside the CDR3, is DGGITQSPKYLFRKEGQNVTLSCEQNLNHDAMYWYRQDPGQGLRLIYYSQIVNDFQKGDIAEGYSVSREKKESFPLTVTSAQKNPTAFYLCASGGDIQYFGAGTRLSVL.

The chain recombines TRBV7-9 with TRBJ1-4; D is unresolved. V dropped 1 base and J dropped 7 bases, with 10 bases sitting between them. In germline, CDR1 is SEHNR, CDR2 FQNEAQ (reference sequence). CDR3 length: 14 residues. CDR3 bases: TGTGCCAGCAGCTTAGTCGGCGGGGTTGAAAAACTGTTTTTT. Translating it yields CASSLVGGVEKLFF.

This rearrangement joins TRBV5-1 to TRBJ1-1; 8 nucleotides line up with TRBD1. Germline V CDR1 and CDR2: SGHRS, YFSETQ. J lost 4 bases, V lost 1 base, and 0 bases had no gene match. CDR3 size: 13 residues. DNA for the CDR3: TGCGCCAGCAGCTTGACAGGGGGCACTGAAGCTTTCTTT. This sequence encodes CASSLTGGTEAFF.

This clone was seen a single time. The chain uses TRBV15 and TRBJ1-4; 8 nucleotides agree with TRBD1. This CDR3 contains 15 residues. Germline trimming cut 4 bases from V and 6 bases from J; bases unmatched to any gene: 7. The germline gives CDR1 LNHNV, CDR2 YYDKDF (reference sequence). The CDR3 region is CATSIQRTGYEKLFF. The CDR3 DNA reads as TGTGCCACCAGCATACAAAGGACAGGGTATGAAAAACTGTTTTTT. The full variable domain, with the rest looked up from reference TRBV15 and TRBJ1-4, is DAMVIQNPRYQVTQFGKPVTLSCSQTLNHNVMYWYQQKSSQAPKLLFHYYDKDFNNEADTPDNFQSRRPNTSFCFLDIRSPGLGDTAMYLCATSIQRTGYEKLFFGSGTQLSVL.

V and J are TRBV13 and TRBJ2-3; 9 positions match TRBD2. CDR3 length: 17 residues. The V gene end was trimmed by 3 bases and the J gene end by 2 bases; junction bases not matched to a gene: 9. Germline values: CDR1 PRHDT, CDR2 FYEKMQ (reference sequence). CDR3 sequence: CASSLESSGAITDTQYF. CDR3 DNA sequence: TGTGCCAGCAGCTTGGAGTCTAGCGGGGCAATCACAGATACGCAGTATTTT.

The chain has TRBV5-4 and TRBJ2-1, with 7 bases identical to TRBD2. The ends lost 1 base at V and 7 bases at J; junction bases unmatched: 23. The V gene's germline CDR1 is SGHNT and CDR2 YYREEE (reference sequence). The length of the CDR3 is 20 residues. Here the CDR3 reads CASSLLFMIAGGSYTNEQFF. The CDR3 region has the DNA TGTGCCAGCAGCTTGCTCTTTATGATAGCAGGCGGGAGTTATACGAATGAGCAGTTCTTC.

The chain carries TRBV20-1 and TRBJ2-7; the D is unclear. The CDR3 is 11 amino acids. The V and J ends lost 4 bases and 4 bases respectively, with 8 bases between them. Looked up from germline, CDR1 is DFQATT and CDR2 is SNEGSKA (reference sequence). In DNA form, the CDR3 reads TGCAGTGCTACGAGCCAATACGAGCAGTACTTC. It codes for CSATSQYEQYF.